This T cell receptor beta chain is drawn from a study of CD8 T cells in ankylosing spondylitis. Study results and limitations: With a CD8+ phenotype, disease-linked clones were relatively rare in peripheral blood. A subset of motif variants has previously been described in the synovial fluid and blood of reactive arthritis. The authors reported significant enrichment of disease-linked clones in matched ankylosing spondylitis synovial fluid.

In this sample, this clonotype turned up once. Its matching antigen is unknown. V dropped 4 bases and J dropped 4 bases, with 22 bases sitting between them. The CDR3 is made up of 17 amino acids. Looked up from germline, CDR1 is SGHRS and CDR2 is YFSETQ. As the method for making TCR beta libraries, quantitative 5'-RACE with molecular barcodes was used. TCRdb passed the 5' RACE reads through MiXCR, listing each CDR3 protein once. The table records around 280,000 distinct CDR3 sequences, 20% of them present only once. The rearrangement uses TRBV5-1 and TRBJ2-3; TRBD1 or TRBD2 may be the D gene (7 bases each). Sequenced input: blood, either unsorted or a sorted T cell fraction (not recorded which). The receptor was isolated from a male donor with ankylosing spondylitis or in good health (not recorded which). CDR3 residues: CASSPERRGGGADTQYF. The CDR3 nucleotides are TGCGCCAGCAGCCCAGAGAGGCGGGGAGGGGGCGCAGATACGCAGTATTTT. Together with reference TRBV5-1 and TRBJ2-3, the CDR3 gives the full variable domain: KAGVTQTPRYLIKTRGQQVTLSCSPISGHRSVSWYQQTPGQGLQFLFEYFSETQRNKGNFPGRFSGRQFSNSRSEMNVSTLELGDSALYLCASSPERRGGGADTQYFGPGTRLTVL.